This T cell receptor beta chain was recorded in a study of blood T cell repertoires in COVID-19. Study at large: Specimens from acute and convalescent COVID-19 originated in the United States, Italy and Spain. In each case, the material was cDNA or gDNA derived from T cells, B-cell-depleted T cells, or PBMCs.

CDR3 length: 13 amino acids. Between the trimmed V and J ends, which lost 0 bases and 4 bases, there was a span of 7 bases. Germline V CDR1 and CDR2: GTSNPN, SVGIG (reference sequence). Per the original methods: How many nucleated cells were present was estimated from reference gene primer amplification. TCRdb keeps only in-frame clones here, not all; method: immunoSEQ multiplex PCR. D and trimming come from the DNA, and the V and J calls and clone size come from that table. The table shows about 220,000 clones, with 80% to 90% occurring only once. The TCR originated in a man aged 45-60 years who had recovered from COVID-19. The sample consisted of peripheral blood. V gene TRBV30 combines with J gene TRBJ2-1; no firm D call. The CDR3 region has the DNA TGTGCCTGGAGTGTATCCGGGTACAATGAGCAGTTCTTC. It encodes CAWSVSGYNEQFF.